This T cell receptor (beta chain) stems from a study of T cell repertoires in cytomegalovirus infection. Study details: It was the public TCR beta signatures that indicated both CMV infection and matching HLA type.

Findings of the study overall: Summed frequency of shared TCR beta families picked out CMV carriers who also had the relevant HLA. Across the ex vivo response, the dominant clonotypes were HLA-C-restricted CMV-specific TCR beta clonotypes.

This clonotype occurred many times. Its antigen remains unidentified. TCRdb reprocessed the reads via MiXCR and lists one record per CDR3 protein. Here the sample spans about 310,000 distinct CDR3 sequences, roughly 15% being singletons. Trimming removed 3 bases from V and 1 base from J; junction bases left unmatched: 10. Germline CDR1 and CDR2: LGHNT and FRNRAP. The CDR3 is made up of 18 amino acids. Sequencing used PBMCs. The chain couples TRBV12-5 to TRBJ2-1, with 9 positions matching TRBD1. The receptor was isolated from a human donor in good health (CMV status not recorded). Some clones in this sample may be carry-over from other donors' samples. In DNA form, the CDR3 reads TGTGCTAGTGGTTTAGGGACAGGGCCCCGAAAATCCTACAATGAGCAGTTCTTC. As protein: CASGLGTGPRKSYNEQFF. Together with reference TRBV12-5 and TRBJ2-1, the CDR3 gives the full variable domain: DARVTQTPRHKVTEMGQEVTMRCQPILGHNTVFWYRQTMMQGLELLAYFRNRAPLDDSGMPKDRFSAEMPDATLATLKIQPSEPRDSAVYFCASGLGTGPRKSYNEQFFGPGTRLTVL.